The 28 T cell receptor beta chains below were found in one sample sequenced in a study of blood T cell repertoires in COVID-19. Assay used: immunoSEQ multiplex PCR; TCRdb lists only in-frame clones, some missing. Of about 420,000 clones listed, roughly 90% are singletons. The sample was peripheral blood. The receptors were gathered from a man aged 18 to 30 with COVID-19, enrolled during active disease.

CDR3 in amino acids: CATSSRTGVETQYF. The DNA for the CDR3 is TGTGCCACCAGCTCCAGGACAGGGGTGGAGACCCAGTACTTC. The chain has TRBV15 and TRBJ2-5; 9 nucleotides match TRBD1. The CDR3 loop spans 14 amino acids. Germline CDR1 reads LNHNV; CDR2 reads YYDKDF (reference sequence). V gave up 5 bases and J gave up 5 bases; unmatched junction bases: 6. The whole variable domain, remainder taken from reference TRBV15 and TRBJ2-5, is DAMVIQNPRYQVTQFGKPVTLSCSQTLNHNVMYWYQQKSSQAPKLLFHYYDKDFNNEADTPDNFQSRRPNTSFCFLDIRSPGLGDTAMYLCATSSRTGVETQYFGPGTRLLVL.

This chain links TRBV19 with TRBJ2-4; no reliable D call. Germline V gives CDR1 LNHDA, CDR2 SQIVND (reference sequence). V lost 2 bases and J lost 3, with 17 bases in between. There are 17 residues in the CDR3. The CDR3 reads CASSIFGFRSGKNIQYF. CDR3 bases: TGTGCCAGTAGTATATTCGGCTTTAGATCGGGCAAAAACATTCAGTACTTC.

The V and J genes are TRBV2 and TRBJ2-3; D is perhaps TRBD1 (6 bases). CDR1 is SNHLY, CDR2 FYNNEI, per germline. The CDR3 has 13 residues. V shed 1 base and J shed 5 bases, with 7 bases lying between them. The chain's CDR3 is CASSEGRGDTQYF. The CDR3 DNA reads TGTGCCAGCAGTGAAGGCAGGGGAGATACGCAGTATTTT.

V and J are TRBV7-9 and TRBJ2-5; TRBD2 matches at 11 bases. V lost 5 bases to trimming and J lost 7 bases; unmatched junction nucleotides: 9. Germline CDR1 reads SEHNR; CDR2 reads FQNEAQ (reference sequence). This CDR3 is 15 amino acids long. CDR3 residues: CASSTGLAAPGTQYF. In nucleotides, the CDR3 is TGTGCCAGCAGCACGGGACTAGCGGCCCCGGGGACCCAGTACTTC.

This clone was detected only once. This rearrangement joins TRBV5-1 to TRBJ2-7, with 11 positions matching TRBD2. Germline-derived CDR1 and CDR2 are SGHRS and YFSETQ. Trimming at V came to 0 bases and at J to 2 bases, leaving 4 bases not matched to a gene. CDR3 length equals 16 residues. DNA for the CDR3: TGCGCCAGCAGCTTGGCCATAGCGGGAGGGCCCTACGAGCAGTACTTC. Translating gives CASSLAIAGGPYEQYF. Looking up the rest from reference TRBV5-1 and TRBJ2-7 gives the full variable domain: KAGVTQTPRYLIKTRGQQVTLSCSPISGHRSVSWYQQTPGQGLQFLFEYFSETQRNKGNFPGRFSGRQFSNSRSEMNVSTLELGDSALYLCASSLAIAGGPYEQYFGPGTRLTVT.

The chain recombines TRBV7-3 with TRBJ2-2; D remains ambiguous. The germline CDR1 and CDR2 sequences are SGHTA and FQGTGA. The CDR3 extends over 12 amino acids. Trimming pared 5 bases from V and 8 bases from J, leaving 9 bases between. The CDR3 protein is CASSQTLGELFF. Here the CDR3 DNA reads TGTGCCAGCAGCCAGACTCTTGGGGAGCTGTTTTTT.

This chain uses TRBV9 with TRBJ2-2, with 7 bases lining up with TRBD2. Germline assignment: CDR1 SGDLS and CDR2 YYNGEE. This CDR3 is built from 15 residues. V was clipped by 0 bases and J by 2 bases; unmatched bases: 1. The CDR3 loop reads CASSVGLANTGELFF. For the CDR3, the DNA is TGTGCCAGCAGCGTAGGACTAGCTAACACCGGGGAGCTGTTTTTT.

CDR3 sequence reads: CASGGNEQFF. CDR3 DNA: TGTGCCAGCGGGGGGAATGAGCAGTTCTTC. This chain links TRBV12-3 or TRBV12-4 with TRBJ2-1; the D gene is possibly TRBD2 (6 bases). V lost 8 bases and J lost 7, with 6 bases in between. There are 10 residues in the CDR3.

The chain joins TRBV7-8 to TRBJ1-6, with 8 bases lining up with TRBD1. The CDR3 length is 15 residues. The V gene end was trimmed by 1 base and the J gene end by 8 bases; junction bases not matched to a gene: 4. The germline gives CDR1 SGHVS, CDR2 FQNEAQ. The CDR3 DNA reads as TGTGCCAGCAGCTTAGGAGACAGGGGATATTCACCCCTCCACTTT. It translates to CASSLGDRGYSPLHF.

The chain has TRBV23-1 and TRBJ1-5; TRBD1 matches at 9 bases. TRBV23-1 is an ORF; its function is uncertain. The CDR3 totals 16 residues. V lost 6 bases to trimming and J lost 3 bases; unmatched junction nucleotides: 9. The chain's CDR3 is CASRPQTGGSNQPQHF. In DNA form, the CDR3 reads TGCGCCAGCAGACCCCAGACAGGGGGTTCCAATCAGCCCCAGCATTTT.

This chain uses TRBV14 with TRBJ2-1; 14 bases fit TRBD2. V shed 5 bases, J shed 10 bases, and the junction held 10 bases outside the gene matches. The CDR3 runs 16 residues. In germline, CDR1 is SGHDN, CDR2 FVKESK. Written as DNA, the CDR3 is TGTGCCAGCAGCGTCATGACTAGCGGGGGGGCATTCGAGCAGTTCTTC. Translated, it gives CASSVMTSGGAFEQFF.

This chain joins TRBV27 and TRBJ2-1, with 9 bases aligning to TRBD1. Germline-derived CDR1 and CDR2 are MNHEY and SMNVEV (reference sequence). Losses at the gene ends were 7 bases for V and 5 bases for J; bases not matched to a gene: 6. CDR3 length equals 14 residues. This CDR3 is CASIGTGIHNEQFF. In DNA form, the CDR3 reads TGTGCCAGCATTGGGACAGGGATCCACAATGAGCAGTTCTTC.

The chain employs TRBV7-9 and TRBJ1-1, with D unresolved. Trimming cost V 3 bases and J 11 bases, with 13 bases left between them. CDR1 is SEHNR and CDR2 is FQNEAQ in the germline V gene (reference sequence). The CDR3 covers 12 residues. CDR3 DNA: TGTGCCAGCAGCTTCGACGGGGTGAAGGCTTTCTTT. Translated: CASSFDGVKAFF.

J is TRBJ2-1 and V is TRBV7-3; no clear D. Germline V CDR1 and CDR2: SGHTA, FQGTGA. V was pared by 5 bases and J by 5 bases, with 13 bases between. The CDR3 loop spans 14 amino acids. The CDR3 sequence: CASSPTPTNNEQFF. The CDR3 region has the DNA TGTGCCAGCAGCCCAACGCCTACGAACAATGAGCAGTTCTTC.

This clone has more than one count but fewer than ten. The chain combines TRBV7-9 with TRBJ2-3, with TRBD2 matching 8 bases. This CDR3 has 16 residues. Germline lookup yields CDR1 SEHNR and CDR2 FQNEAQ (reference sequence). V dropped 4 bases and J dropped 2; count of bases not matched to a gene: 8. CDR3 bases: TGTGCCAGCAGCTACCCCGTCGGGGGGGCCACAGATACGCAGTATTTT. Its protein product is CASSYPVGGATDTQYF. Filled out from reference TRBV7-9 and TRBJ2-3, the complete variable domain reads DTGVSQNPRHKITKRGQNVTFRCDPISEHNRLYWYRQTLGQGPEFLTYFQNEAQLEKSRLLSDRFSAERPKGSFSTLEIQRTEQGDSAMYLCASSYPVGGATDTQYFGPGTRLTVL.

The chain carries TRBV4-2 and TRBJ1-5; 7 bases line up with TRBD1. The length of the CDR3 is 15 residues. Germline CDR1 LGHNA, CDR2 YNFKEQ. V was pared by 4 bases and J by 7 bases, with 10 bases of the junction left unmatched. The CDR3 DNA sequence: TGTGCCAGCAGCCTAGAAGGGGCAGGGGGACAGCCCCAGCATTTT. Its translation is CASSLEGAGGQPQHF.

The genes are TRBV5-4 and TRBJ1-1; 9 bases agree with TRBD1. V shed 0 bases and J 3 bases; nucleotides not matched to a gene: 6. This CDR3 is built from 16 residues. Germline V CDR1 and CDR2: SGHNT, YYREEE (reference sequence). Here the CDR3 DNA reads TGTGCCAGCAGCTTGGGAGGACAGGGGACGGACACTGAAGCTTTCTTT. Translation: CASSLGGQGTDTEAFF. Supplemented by reference TRBV5-4 and TRBJ1-1, the full variable domain reads ETGVTQSPTHLIKTRGQQVTLRCSSQSGHNTVSWYQQALGQGPQFIFQYYREEENGRGNFPPRFSGLQFPNYSSELNVNALELDDSALYLCASSLGGQGTDTEAFFGQGTRLTVV.

The chain employs TRBV25-1 and TRBJ2-2; D is possibly TRBD1 (6 bases). The germline gives CDR1 MGHDK, CDR2 SYGVNS. V lost 7 bases, J lost 6 bases, and 18 bases lay in between. The CDR3 is 15 amino acids. The CDR3 DNA sequence: TGTGCCAGCATAGATCCCACAGGGAAGGCCGGGGAGCTGTTTTTT. Its translation: CASIDPTGKAGELFF.

The rearrangement links TRBV9 to TRBJ2-1; 7 positions match TRBD2. This CDR3 is 12 amino acids long. The trim removed 3 bases at V and 12 bases at J, leaving 6 bases unmatched. Germline lookup yields CDR1 SGDLS and CDR2 YYNGEE. The CDR3 coding sequence is TGTGCCAGCAGCGGTAGCGGGCAGGGGCAGTTCTTC. This sequence encodes CASSGSGQGQFF.

The rearrangement links TRBV2 to TRBJ1-4; TRBD1 aligns across 9 bases. There are 13 residues in the CDR3. From germline, CDR1 is SNHLY and CDR2 FYNNEI. The V gene end was trimmed by 7 bases and the J gene end by 7 bases; junction bases not matched to a gene: 4. The CDR3 nucleotides are TGTGCCAGCACCGGGACAGGGAGTGAAAAACTGTTTTTT. Its translation: CASTGTGSEKLFF.

In its sample, this clone was seen once. V gene TRBV15 combines with J gene TRBJ2-1; 7 bases are shared with TRBD2. The CDR3 has 17 residues. With 0 bases clipped from V and 4 bases from J, the junction kept 9 bases outside the gene matches. Looked up from germline, CDR1 is LNHNV and CDR2 is YYDKDF (reference sequence). The DNA of the CDR3 is TGTGCCACCAGCAGAGATCAACGGGCTAGCGGATACAATGAGCAGTTCTTC. Translated: CATSRDQRASGYNEQFF.

The rearrangement uses TRBV19 and TRBJ2-1; TRBD2 agrees at 9 bases. The J segment lost 7 bases and the V segment lost 2 bases, leaving 12 bases of the junction unmatched. CDR3 length: 17 amino acids. Germline CDR1 reads LNHDA; CDR2 reads SQIVND (reference sequence). The CDR3 region is CASSILWVSSGKNEQFF. CDR3 DNA: TGTGCCAGTAGTATACTATGGGTTTCTAGCGGGAAGAATGAGCAGTTCTTC.

This clone has more than one count but fewer than ten. CDR3 coding DNA: TGTGCCAGCAGTTTTCAGGGGGCTGGTCAGCCCCAGCATTTT. Translating gives CASSFQGAGQPQHF. The V and J genes are TRBV27 and TRBJ1-5; TRBD1 matches at 8 bases. Germline-derived CDR1 and CDR2 are MNHEY and SMNVEV (reference sequence). Germline trimming cut 3 bases from V and 6 bases from J; bases unmatched to any gene: 4. The CDR3 length is 14 residues.

The chain links TRBV9 to TRBJ2-6; 8 bases align to TRBD1. The CDR3 length is 18 residues. The ends lost 4 bases at V and 0 bases at J; junction bases unmatched: 9. CDR1 is SGDLS, CDR2 YYNGEE, per germline. The CDR3 DNA is TGTGCCAGCAGCCCAAGGACAGGGAAACTCTCTGGGGCCAACGTCCTGACTTTC. Encoded protein: CASSPRTGKLSGANVLTF.

The rearrangement links TRBV4-1 to TRBJ2-2, with D uncertain. The length of the CDR3 is 15 residues. The germline V and J ends were trimmed by 1 base and 4 bases, with 10 bases remaining between them. CDR1 is MGHRA and CDR2 is YSYEKL in the germline V gene. CDR3 region: CASSQGTVSTGELFF. The CDR3, as DNA: TGCGCCAGCAGCCAAGGAACAGTTAGCACCGGGGAGCTGTTTTTT.

Only one count was recorded for this clone. In DNA form, the CDR3 reads TGTGCCAGCAGCTTGACCGGAGGGGGCCCTAGCACAGATACGCAGTATTTT. It codes for CASSLTGGGPSTDTQYF. The rearrangement uses TRBV9 and TRBJ2-3; tentative D call: TRBD1 (7 bases). The CDR3 is made up of 17 amino acids. V dropped 4 bases and J dropped 0 bases, with 18 bases sitting between them. CDR1 is SGDLS, CDR2 YYNGEE, per germline.

The chain is built from TRBV2 and TRBJ2-1; D not resolved. Germline lookup yields CDR1 SNHLY and CDR2 FYNNEI. Trimming pared 2 bases from V and 6 bases from J, leaving 5 bases between. This CDR3 is 12 amino acids long. CDR3 bases: TGTGCCAGCAGTGAAATTAGCAATGAGCAGTTCTTC. It encodes CASSEISNEQFF. Based on the CDR3 plus reference TRBV2 and TRBJ2-1, the full variable domain is EPEVTQTPSHQVTQMGQEVILRCVPISNHLYFYWYRQILGQKVEFLVSFYNNEISEKSEIFDDQFSVERPDGSNFTLKIRSTKLEDSAMYFCASSEISNEQFFGPGTRLTVL.

The rearrangement links TRBV18 to TRBJ2-1; D is unclear. CDR1 is KGHSH, CDR2 LQKENI, per germline. V lost 8 bases and J 0 bases, leaving 8 bases between the germline ends. The CDR3 length is 13 residues. This CDR3 is CASGASSYNEQFF. The CDR3 DNA reads as TGTGCCAGCGGAGCGTCCTCCTACAATGAGCAGTTCTTC.